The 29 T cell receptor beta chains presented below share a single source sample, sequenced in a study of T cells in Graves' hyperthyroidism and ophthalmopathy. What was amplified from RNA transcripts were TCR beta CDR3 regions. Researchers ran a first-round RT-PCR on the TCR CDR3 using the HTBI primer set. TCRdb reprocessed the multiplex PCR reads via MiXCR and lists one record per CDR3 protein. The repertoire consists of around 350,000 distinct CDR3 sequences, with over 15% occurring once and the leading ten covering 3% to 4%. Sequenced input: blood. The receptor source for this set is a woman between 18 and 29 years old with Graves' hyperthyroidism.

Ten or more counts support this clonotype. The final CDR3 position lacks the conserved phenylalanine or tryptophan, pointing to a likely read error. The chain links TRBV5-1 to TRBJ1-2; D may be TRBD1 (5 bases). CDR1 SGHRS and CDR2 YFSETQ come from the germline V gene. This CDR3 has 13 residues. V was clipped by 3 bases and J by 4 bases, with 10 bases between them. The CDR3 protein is CASSSTAVYGYTL. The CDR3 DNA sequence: TGCGCCAGCAGCTCGACAGCAGTCTATGGCTACACCCTC.

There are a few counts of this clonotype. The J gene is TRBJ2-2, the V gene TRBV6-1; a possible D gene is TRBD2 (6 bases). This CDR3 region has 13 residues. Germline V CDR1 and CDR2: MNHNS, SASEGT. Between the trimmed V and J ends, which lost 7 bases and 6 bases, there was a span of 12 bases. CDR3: CASKPGGAGELFF. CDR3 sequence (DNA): TGTGCCAGCAAACCCGGGGGAGCCGGGGAGCTGTTTTTT.

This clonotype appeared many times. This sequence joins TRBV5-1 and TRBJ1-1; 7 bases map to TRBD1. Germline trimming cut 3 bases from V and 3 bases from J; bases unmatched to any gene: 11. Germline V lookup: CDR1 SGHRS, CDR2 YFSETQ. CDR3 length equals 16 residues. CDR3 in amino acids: CASSWRDGTADTEAFF. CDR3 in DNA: TGCGCCAGCAGCTGGAGGGACGGGACAGCAGACACTGAAGCTTTCTTT.

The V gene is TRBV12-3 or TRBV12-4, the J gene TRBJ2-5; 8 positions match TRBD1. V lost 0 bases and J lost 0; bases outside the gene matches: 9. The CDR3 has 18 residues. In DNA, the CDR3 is TGTGCCAGCAGTTTAGCGCGGAGGGACAGGTCTCACCAAGAGACCCAGTACTTC. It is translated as CASSLARRDRSHQETQYF.

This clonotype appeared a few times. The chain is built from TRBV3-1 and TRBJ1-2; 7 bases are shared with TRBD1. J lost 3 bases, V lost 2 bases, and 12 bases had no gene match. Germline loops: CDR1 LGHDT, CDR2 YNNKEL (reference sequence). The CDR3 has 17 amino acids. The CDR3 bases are TGTGCCAGCAGCCAACCCAGGGGGGCGCGCTTGGACTATGGCTACACCTTC. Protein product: CASSQPRGARLDYGYTF.

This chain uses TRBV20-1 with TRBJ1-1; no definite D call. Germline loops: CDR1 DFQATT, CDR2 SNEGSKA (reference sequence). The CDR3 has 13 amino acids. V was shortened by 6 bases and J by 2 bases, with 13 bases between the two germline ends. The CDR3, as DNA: TGCAGTGCCCAATACAATCTAAACACTGAAGCTTTCTTT. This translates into CSAQYNLNTEAFF.

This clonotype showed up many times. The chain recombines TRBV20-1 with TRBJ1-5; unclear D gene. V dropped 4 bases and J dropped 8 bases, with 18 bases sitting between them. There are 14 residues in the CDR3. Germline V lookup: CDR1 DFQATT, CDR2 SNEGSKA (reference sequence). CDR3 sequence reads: CSANHQEGWEPQHF. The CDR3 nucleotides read TGCAGTGCTAACCACCAAGAGGGCTGGGAGCCCCAGCATTTT.

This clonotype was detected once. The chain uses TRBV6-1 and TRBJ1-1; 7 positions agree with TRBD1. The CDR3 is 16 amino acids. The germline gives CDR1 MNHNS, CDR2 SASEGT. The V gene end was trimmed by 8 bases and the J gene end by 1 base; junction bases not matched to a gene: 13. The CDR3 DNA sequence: TGTGCCAGCCGAGATCGACAGGGAAGGGCGAACACTGAAGCTTTCTTT. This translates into CASRDRQGRANTEAFF.

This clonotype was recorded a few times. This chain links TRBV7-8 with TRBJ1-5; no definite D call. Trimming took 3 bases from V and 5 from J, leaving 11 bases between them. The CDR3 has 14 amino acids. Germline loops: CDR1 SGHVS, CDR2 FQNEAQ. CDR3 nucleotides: TGTGCCAGCAGCTTGGGAAGGAGCTATCAGCCCCAGCATTTT. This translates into CASSLGRSYQPQHF.

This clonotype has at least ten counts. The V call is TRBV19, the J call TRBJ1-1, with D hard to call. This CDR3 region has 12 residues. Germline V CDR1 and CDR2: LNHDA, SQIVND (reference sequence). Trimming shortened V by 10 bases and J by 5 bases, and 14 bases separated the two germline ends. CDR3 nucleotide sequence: TGTGCCACAAAGGATTGGGAGACTGAAGCTTTCTTT. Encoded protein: CATKDWETEAFF.

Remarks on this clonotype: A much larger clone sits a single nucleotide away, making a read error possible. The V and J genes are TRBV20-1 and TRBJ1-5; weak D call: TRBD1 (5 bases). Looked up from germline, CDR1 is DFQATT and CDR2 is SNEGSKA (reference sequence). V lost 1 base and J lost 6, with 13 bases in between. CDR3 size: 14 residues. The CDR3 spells CSARVGTGGQPQHF. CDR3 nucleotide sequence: TGCAGTGCTAGAGTAGGTACGGGGGGTCAGCCCCAGCATTTT.

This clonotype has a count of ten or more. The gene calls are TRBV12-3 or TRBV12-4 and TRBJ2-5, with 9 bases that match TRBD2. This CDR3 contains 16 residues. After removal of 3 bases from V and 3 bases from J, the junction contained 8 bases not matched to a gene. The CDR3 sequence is CASSFSVAGAKETQYF. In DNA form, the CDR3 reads TGTGCCAGCAGTTTTTCCGTAGCGGGGGCCAAAGAGACCCAGTACTTC.

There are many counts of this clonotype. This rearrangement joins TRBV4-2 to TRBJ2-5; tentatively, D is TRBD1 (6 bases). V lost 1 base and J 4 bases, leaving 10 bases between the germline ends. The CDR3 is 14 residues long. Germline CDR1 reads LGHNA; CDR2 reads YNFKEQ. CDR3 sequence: CASSQGSGVETQYF. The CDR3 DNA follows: TGTGCCAGCAGCCAAGGATCAGGGGTAGAGACCCAGTACTTC.

Here the CDR3 reads CASSATLISGEQYF. The CDR3 DNA is TGTGCCAGCAGCGCTACCCTTATATCGGGGGAGCAGTACTTC. The chain uses TRBV7-8 and TRBJ2-7; weak D call: TRBD2 (5 bases). The germline CDR1 and CDR2 sequences are SGHVS and FQNEAQ. The length of the CDR3 is 14 residues. Deletions cut 5 bases from V and 7 bases from J, with 18 bases between.

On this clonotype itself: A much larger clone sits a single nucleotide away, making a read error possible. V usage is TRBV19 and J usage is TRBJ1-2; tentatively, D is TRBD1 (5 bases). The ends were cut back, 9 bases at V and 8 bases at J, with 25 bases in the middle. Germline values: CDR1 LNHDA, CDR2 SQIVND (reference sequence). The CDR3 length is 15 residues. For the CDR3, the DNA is TGTGCCAGCCATCGGGGGGGAGTCCCGACCGGCGGCTACACCTTC. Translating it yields CASHRGGVPTGGYTF.

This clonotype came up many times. The CDR3 bases are TGTGCCAGCAGTGGCGCTAGCGGGGAGACCAAAGAGACCCAGTACTTC. Translated: CASSGASGETKETQYF. The rearrangement uses TRBV25-1 and TRBJ2-5; the match to TRBD2 covers 9 bases. Germline V gene data show CDR1 as MGHDK and CDR2 as SYGVNS. The V segment lost 4 bases and the J segment 3 bases; nucleotides outside the gene matches: 9. CDR3 length equals 16 residues.

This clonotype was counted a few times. The CDR3 region has the DNA TGTGCCAGCAGTGCCCGGGACAGGGAGGCCTACGAGCAGTACTTC. Protein sequence: CASSARDREAYEQYF. The genes are TRBV2 and TRBJ2-7, with 9 bases identical to TRBD1. The trim removed 4 bases at V and 2 bases at J, leaving 6 bases unmatched. CDR3 length equals 15 residues. Germline V CDR1 and CDR2: SNHLY, FYNNEI.

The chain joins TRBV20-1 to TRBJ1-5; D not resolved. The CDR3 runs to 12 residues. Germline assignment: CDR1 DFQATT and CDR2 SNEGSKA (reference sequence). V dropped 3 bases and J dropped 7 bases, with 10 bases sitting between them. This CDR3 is CSASVRGQPQHF. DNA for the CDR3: TGCAGTGCTAGTGTTCGCGGGCAGCCCCAGCATTTT.

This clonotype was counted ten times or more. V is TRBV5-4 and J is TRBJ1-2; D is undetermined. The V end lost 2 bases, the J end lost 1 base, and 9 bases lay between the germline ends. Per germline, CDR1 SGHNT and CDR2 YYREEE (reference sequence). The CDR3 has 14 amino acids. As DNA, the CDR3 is TGTGCCAGCAGCTTTTGGACGGATAACTATGGCTACACCTTC. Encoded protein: CASSFWTDNYGYTF.

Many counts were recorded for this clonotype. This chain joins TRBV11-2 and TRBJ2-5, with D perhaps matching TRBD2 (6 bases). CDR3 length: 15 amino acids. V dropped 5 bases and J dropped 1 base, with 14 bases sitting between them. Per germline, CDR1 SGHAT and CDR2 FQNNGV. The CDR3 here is CASSGAGTSQETQYF. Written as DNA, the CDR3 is TGTGCCAGCAGCGGAGCTGGGACTTCCCAAGAGACCCAGTACTTC.

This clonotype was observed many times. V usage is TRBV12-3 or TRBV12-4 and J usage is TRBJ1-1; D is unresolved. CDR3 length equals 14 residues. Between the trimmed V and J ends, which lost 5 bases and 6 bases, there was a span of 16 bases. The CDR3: CASSPMVVDSEAFF. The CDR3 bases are TGTGCCAGCAGTCCCATGGTAGTAGACTCTGAAGCTTTCTTT.

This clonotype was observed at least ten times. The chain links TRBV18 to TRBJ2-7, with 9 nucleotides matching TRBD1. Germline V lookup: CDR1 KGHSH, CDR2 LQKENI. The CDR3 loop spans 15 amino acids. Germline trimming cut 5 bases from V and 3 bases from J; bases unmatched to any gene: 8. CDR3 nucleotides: TGTGCCAGCTCAGCCTTGGGGACAGGGTTCTACGAGCAGTACTTC. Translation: CASSALGTGFYEQYF. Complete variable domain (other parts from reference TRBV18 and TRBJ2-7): NAGVMQNPRHLVRRRGQEARLRCSPMKGHSHVYWYRQLPEEGLKFMVYLQKENIIDESGMPKERFSAEFPKEGPSILRIQQVVRGDSAAYFCASSALGTGFYEQYFGPGTRLTVT.

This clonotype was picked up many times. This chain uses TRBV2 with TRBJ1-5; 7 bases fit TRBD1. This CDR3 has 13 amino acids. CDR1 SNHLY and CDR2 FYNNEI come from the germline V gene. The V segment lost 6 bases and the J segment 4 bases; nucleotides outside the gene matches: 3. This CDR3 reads CASRNRGNQPQHF. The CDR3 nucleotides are TGTGCCAGCAGGAACAGGGGTAATCAGCCCCAGCATTTT.

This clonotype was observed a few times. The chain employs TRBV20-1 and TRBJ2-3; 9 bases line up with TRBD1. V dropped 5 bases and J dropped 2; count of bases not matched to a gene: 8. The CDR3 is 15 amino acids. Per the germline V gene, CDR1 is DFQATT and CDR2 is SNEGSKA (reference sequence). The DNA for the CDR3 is TGCAGTGCTCAAAACAGGGGGCTCCCCACAGATACGCAGTATTTT. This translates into CSAQNRGLPTDTQYF.

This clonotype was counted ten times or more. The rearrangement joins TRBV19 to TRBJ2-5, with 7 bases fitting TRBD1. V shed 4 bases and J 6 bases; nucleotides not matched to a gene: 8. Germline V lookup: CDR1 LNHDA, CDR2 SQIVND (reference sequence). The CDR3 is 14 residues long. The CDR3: CASSTHIQGKTQYF. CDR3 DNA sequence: TGTGCCAGTAGTACTCACATACAGGGGAAGACCCAGTACTTC.

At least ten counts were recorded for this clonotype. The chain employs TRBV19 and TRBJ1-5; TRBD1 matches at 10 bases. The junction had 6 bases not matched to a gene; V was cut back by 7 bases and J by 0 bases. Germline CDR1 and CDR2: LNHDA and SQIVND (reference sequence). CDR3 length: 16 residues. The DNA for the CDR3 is TGTGCCAGTACCCCGGGACAGGGGAATAGCAATCAGCCCCAGCATTTT. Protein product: CASTPGQGNSNQPQHF. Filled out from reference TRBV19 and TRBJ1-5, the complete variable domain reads DGGITQSPKYLFRKEGQNVTLSCEQNLNHDAMYWYRQDPGQGLRLIYYSQIVNDFQKGDIAEGYSVSREKKESFPLTVTSAQKNPTAFYLCASTPGQGNSNQPQHFGDGTRLSIL.

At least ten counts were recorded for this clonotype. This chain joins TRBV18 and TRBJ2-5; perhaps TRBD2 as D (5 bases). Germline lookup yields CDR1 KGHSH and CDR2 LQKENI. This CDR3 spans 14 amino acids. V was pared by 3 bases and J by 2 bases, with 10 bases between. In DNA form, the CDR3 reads TGTGCCAGCTCACCCGCCGGGAATCAAGAGACCCAGTACTTC. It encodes CASSPAGNQETQYF.

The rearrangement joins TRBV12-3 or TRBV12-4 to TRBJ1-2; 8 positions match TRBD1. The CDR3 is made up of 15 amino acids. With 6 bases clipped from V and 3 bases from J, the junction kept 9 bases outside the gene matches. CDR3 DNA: TGTGCCAGCAGCCCCACGGACAGGGTCGACTATGGCTACACCTTC. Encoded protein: CASSPTDRVDYGYTF.

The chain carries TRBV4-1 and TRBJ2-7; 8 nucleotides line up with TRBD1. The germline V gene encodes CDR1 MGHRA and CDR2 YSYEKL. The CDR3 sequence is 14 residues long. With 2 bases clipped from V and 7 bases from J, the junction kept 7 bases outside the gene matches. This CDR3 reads CASSQPGQAGEQYF. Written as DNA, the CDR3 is TGCGCCAGCAGCCAACCGGGACAGGCAGGGGAGCAGTACTTC.